Presented here are 16 T cell receptor beta chains from one specimen sequenced in a study of T cell responses to AZD1222 COVID-19 vaccine. Using immunoSEQ multiplex PCR, the repertoire was profiled, and TCRdb retains in-frame clones only, with some absent. This sample has about 200,000 clones, with approximately 92% found just once. The sequenced sample was peripheral blood, obtained on day 0 of AZD1222 vaccination. All receptors derive from an adult in good health.

The CDR3 spells CASSFGGFGNQPQHF. The CDR3 DNA sequence: TGTGCCAGCAGTTTTGGGGGTTTCGGCAATCAGCCCCAGCATTTT. The chain couples TRBV27 to TRBJ1-5; D may be TRBD1 (5 bases). CDR3 length: 15 residues. Per germline, CDR1 MNHEY and CDR2 SMNVEV (reference sequence). Trimming left V 3 bases short and J 2 bases short, with 11 bases between.

The chain recombines TRBV6-2 or TRBV6-3 with TRBJ1-6; D gene uncertain. The V gene lost 4 bases and the J gene lost 9 bases, with 13 bases spanning the gap. The CDR3 consists of 14 residues. Germline assignment: CDR1 MNHEY and CDR2 SVGEGT. CDR3 residues: CASSFPAVGSPLHF. The DNA of the CDR3 is TGTGCCAGCAGTTTCCCGGCCGTGGGTTCACCCCTCCACTTT.

The count of this clone is one. The rearrangement uses TRBV27 and TRBJ1-2; D might be TRBD1 (6 bases). This CDR3 is 13 amino acids long. V was clipped by 3 bases and J by 5 bases, with 10 bases between them. Germline V gene sequence: CDR1 MNHEY, CDR2 SMNVEV (reference sequence). The CDR3 DNA is TGTGCCAGCAGTTTTTCCGACAGGTATGGCTACACCTTC. Protein product: CASSFSDRYGYTF.

The CDR3 protein is CASSLAAGEGSYNSPLHF. CDR3 nucleotide sequence: TGTGCCAGCAGCTTAGCGGCAGGGGAGGGTTCCTATAATTCACCCCTCCACTTT. V and J are TRBV7-2 and TRBJ1-6, with D perhaps matching TRBD1 (6 bases). CDR3 length equals 18 residues. CDR1 is SGHTA, CDR2 FQGNSA, per germline. V was shortened by 0 bases and J by 1 base, with 13 bases between the two germline ends.

This clone has more than one count but fewer than ten. The V call is TRBV5-1, the J call TRBJ1-3; no clear D. Germline V gene data show CDR1 as SGHRS and CDR2 as YFSETQ. This CDR3 comprises 17 residues. The V gene lost 0 bases and the J gene lost 0 bases, with 13 bases spanning the gap. CDR3 amino acids: CASSLGNTGGSGNTIYF. CDR3 coding DNA: TGCGCCAGCAGCTTGGGTAACACGGGCGGCTCTGGAAACACCATATATTTT. The full variable domain, in which reference TRBV5-1 and TRBJ1-3 provide the parts outside the CDR3, is KAGVTQTPRYLIKTRGQQVTLSCSPISGHRSVSWYQQTPGQGLQFLFEYFSETQRNKGNFPGRFSGRQFSNSRSEMNVSTLELGDSALYLCASSLGNTGGSGNTIYFGEGSWLTVV.

The rearrangement uses TRBV7-2 and TRBJ1-1, with D possibly TRBD1 on 5 matching bases. The germline V gene encodes CDR1 SGHTA and CDR2 FQGNSA. The CDR3 runs 15 residues. Trimming removed 8 bases at V and 4 bases at J, with 20 bases between. The CDR3 DNA reads TGTGCCAGCCTCCTAAGCGGGGGGGTGAGCACTGAAGCTTTCTTT. Its protein is CASLLSGGVSTEAFF.

The chain employs TRBV2 and TRBJ1-2; a weak D match, TRBD1 (5 bases). V was shortened by 3 bases and J by 6 bases, with 17 bases between the two germline ends. Germline V gene data show CDR1 as SNHLY and CDR2 as FYNNEI. The CDR3 runs 15 residues. The CDR3 protein is CASSDPGTAQNGYTF. The CDR3 DNA reads as TGTGCCAGCAGTGATCCTGGGACTGCTCAAAATGGCTACACCTTC.

The CDR3 sequence is CASSQAGMRQPQHF. The CDR3 region has the DNA TGTGCCAGCAGCCAAGCAGGGATGCGTCAGCCCCAGCATTTT. This rearrangement joins TRBV3-1 (or the pseudogene TRBV3-2) to TRBJ1-5; possibly TRBD1 for D (5 bases). Germline CDR1 is LGHDT and CDR2 is YNNKEL (reference sequence). This CDR3 has 14 amino acids. Trimming removed 1 base at V and 6 bases at J, with 10 bases between.

The J gene is TRBJ1-6, the V gene TRBV19; D not resolved. Per the germline V gene, CDR1 is LNHDA and CDR2 is SQIVND (reference sequence). V was shortened by 2 bases and J by 5 bases, with 13 bases between the two germline ends. The CDR3 runs to 16 residues. The CDR3 bases are TGTGCCAGTAGTATAAACGTGGGAGTTAATAATTCACCCCTCCACTTT. It yields the protein CASSINVGVNNSPLHF.

The chain joins TRBV28 to TRBJ1-4, with D unclear. Germline values: CDR1 MDHEN, CDR2 SYDVKM. The CDR3 spans 14 residues. V gave up 5 bases and J gave up 0 bases, with 7 bases separating them. The CDR3 region is CASSIGATNEKLFF. CDR3 bases: TGTGCCAGCAGTATCGGGGCAACTAATGAAAAACTGTTTTTT.

The chain joins TRBV5-1 to TRBJ1-1; a possible D gene is TRBD1 (5 bases). Looked up from germline, CDR1 is SGHRS and CDR2 is YFSETQ. The V gene lost 0 bases and the J gene lost 0 bases, with 9 bases spanning the gap. CDR3 size: 15 residues. The CDR3 loop is CASSLARDMNTEAFF. The CDR3 nucleotides are TGCGCCAGCAGCTTGGCCAGGGATATGAACACTGAAGCTTTCTTT.

The J gene is TRBJ1-6, the V gene TRBV7-9; D is perhaps TRBD1 (5 bases). CDR1 and CDR2 from the germline V gene are SEHNR and FQNEAQ (reference sequence). Trimming took 6 bases from V and 7 from J, leaving 13 bases between them. The CDR3 contains 14 residues. CDR3 residues: CASRHDSSNSPLHF. The CDR3 DNA is TGTGCCAGCAGGCACGACAGCTCAAATTCACCCCTCCACTTT.

The chain combines TRBV5-1 with TRBJ2-1, with 7 bases fitting TRBD2. V shed 3 bases and J 12 bases; nucleotides not matched to a gene: 15. Germline CDR1 SGHRS, CDR2 YFSETQ. CDR3 length: 15 residues. The CDR3 sequence is CASSSETTAGIGQFF. CDR3 bases: TGCGCCAGCAGCTCGGAGACAACAGCGGGGATCGGGCAGTTCTTC.

This sequence joins TRBV18 and TRBJ2-2; perhaps TRBD2 as D (5 bases). CDR1 and CDR2 (germline): KGHSH, LQKENI. This CDR3 region has 15 residues. Trimming stripped 8 bases from V and 3 bases from J, with 16 bases between. The CDR3 protein is CASRETLRDTGELFF. Written as DNA, the CDR3 is TGTGCCAGCCGGGAAACTCTTCGAGACACCGGGGAGCTGTTTTTT.

The chain couples TRBV7-2 to TRBJ2-3; D ambiguous. Trimming shortened V by 5 bases and J by 2 bases, and 11 bases separated the two germline ends. Germline loops: CDR1 SGHTA, CDR2 FQGNSA. The CDR3 length is 14 residues. The CDR3 sequence: CASSPRHLTDTQYF. The CDR3, as DNA: TGTGCCAGCAGCCCCCGGCACCTCACAGATACGCAGTATTTT.

The V and J genes are TRBV18 and TRBJ2-3; TRBD2 is a possible D gene (5 bases). V lost 1 base and J 2 bases, leaving 16 bases between the germline ends. CDR1 is KGHSH and CDR2 is LQKENI in the germline V gene. The CDR3 length is 17 residues. The CDR3 reads CASSPLSLSGNTDTQYF. In nucleotides, the CDR3 is TGTGCCAGCTCACCACTGTCCCTGTCGGGGAACACAGATACGCAGTATTTT.